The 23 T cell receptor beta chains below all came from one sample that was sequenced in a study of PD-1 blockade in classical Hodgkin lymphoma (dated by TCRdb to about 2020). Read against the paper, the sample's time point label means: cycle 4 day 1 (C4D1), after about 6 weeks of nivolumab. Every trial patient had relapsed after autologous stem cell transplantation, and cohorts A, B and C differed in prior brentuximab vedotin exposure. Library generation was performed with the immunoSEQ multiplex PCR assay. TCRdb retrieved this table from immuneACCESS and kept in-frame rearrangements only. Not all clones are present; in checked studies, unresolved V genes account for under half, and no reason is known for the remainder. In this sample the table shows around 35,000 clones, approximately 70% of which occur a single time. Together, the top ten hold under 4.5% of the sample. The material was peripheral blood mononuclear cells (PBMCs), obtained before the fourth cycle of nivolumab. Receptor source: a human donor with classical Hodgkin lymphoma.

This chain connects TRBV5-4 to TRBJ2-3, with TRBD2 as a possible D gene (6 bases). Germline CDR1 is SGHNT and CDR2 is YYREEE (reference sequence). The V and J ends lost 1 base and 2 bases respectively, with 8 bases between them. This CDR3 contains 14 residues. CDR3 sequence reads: CASSLSGHTDTQYF. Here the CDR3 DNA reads TGTGCCAGCAGCTTGAGCGGGCACACAGATACGCAGTATTTT.

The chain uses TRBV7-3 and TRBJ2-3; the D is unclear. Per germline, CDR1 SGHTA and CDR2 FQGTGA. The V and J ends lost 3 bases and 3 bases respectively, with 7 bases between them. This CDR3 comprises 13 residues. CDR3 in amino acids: CASSFYQTDTQYF. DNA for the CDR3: TGTGCCAGCAGCTTTTACCAAACAGATACGCAGTATTTT.

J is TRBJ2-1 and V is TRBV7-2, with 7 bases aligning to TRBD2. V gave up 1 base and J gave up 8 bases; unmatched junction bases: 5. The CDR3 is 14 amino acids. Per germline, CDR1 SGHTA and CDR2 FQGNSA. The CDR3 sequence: CASSLDPTSDEQFF. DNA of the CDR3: TGTGCCAGCAGCTTAGATCCCACTAGCGATGAGCAGTTCTTC. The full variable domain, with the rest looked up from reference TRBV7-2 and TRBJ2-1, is GAGVSQSPSNKVTEKGKDVELRCDPISGHTALYWYRQSLGQGLEFLIYFQGNSAPDKSGLPSDRFSAERTGGSVSTLTIQRTQQEDSAVYLCASSLDPTSDEQFFGPGTRLTVL.

CDR3 residues: CASTPGLAGANEQFF. Here the CDR3 DNA reads TGTGCCAGCACCCCCGGACTAGCGGGAGCCAATGAGCAGTTCTTC. J is TRBJ2-1 and V is TRBV6-5; 13 bases map to TRBD2. Losses at the gene ends were 7 bases for V and 6 bases for J; bases not matched to a gene: 6. Per the germline V gene, CDR1 is MNHEY and CDR2 is SVGAGI. The CDR3 sequence is 15 residues long.

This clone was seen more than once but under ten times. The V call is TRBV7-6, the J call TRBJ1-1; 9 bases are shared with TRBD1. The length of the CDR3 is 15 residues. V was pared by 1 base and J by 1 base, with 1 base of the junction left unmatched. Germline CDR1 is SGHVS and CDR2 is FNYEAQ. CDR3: CASSLGTGANTEAFF. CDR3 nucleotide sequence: TGTGCCAGCAGCTTAGGGACAGGGGCGAACACTGAAGCTTTCTTT.

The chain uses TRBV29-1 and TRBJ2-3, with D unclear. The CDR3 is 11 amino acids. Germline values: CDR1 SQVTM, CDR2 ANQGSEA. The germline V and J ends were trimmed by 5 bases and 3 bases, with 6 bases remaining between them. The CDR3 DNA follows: TGCAGCGTTCTTTTTACAGATACGCAGTATTTT. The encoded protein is CSVLFTDTQYF.

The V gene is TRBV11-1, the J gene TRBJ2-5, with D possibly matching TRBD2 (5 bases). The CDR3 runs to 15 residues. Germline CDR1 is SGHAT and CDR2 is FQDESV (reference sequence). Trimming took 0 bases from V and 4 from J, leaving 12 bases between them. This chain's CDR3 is CASSLAVGLGETQYF. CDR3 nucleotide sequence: TGTGCCAGCAGCTTAGCGGTCGGACTGGGAGAGACCCAGTACTTC.

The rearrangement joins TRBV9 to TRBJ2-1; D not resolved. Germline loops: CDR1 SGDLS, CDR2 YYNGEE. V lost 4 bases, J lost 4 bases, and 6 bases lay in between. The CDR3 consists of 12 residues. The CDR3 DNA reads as TGTGCCAGCAGCAACGATTACAATGAGCAGTTCTTC. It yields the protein CASSNDYNEQFF. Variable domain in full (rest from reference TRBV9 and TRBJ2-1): DSGVTQTPKHLITATGQRVTLRCSPRSGDLSVYWYQQSLDQGLQFLIQYYNGEERAKGNILERFSAQQFPDLHSELNLSSLELGDSALYFCASSNDYNEQFFGPGTRLTVL.

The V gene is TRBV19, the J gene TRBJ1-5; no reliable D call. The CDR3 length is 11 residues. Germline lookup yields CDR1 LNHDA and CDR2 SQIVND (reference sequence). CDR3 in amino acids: CVSGSNQPQHF. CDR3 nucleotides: TGTGTCTCGGGAAGCAATCAGCCCCAGCATTTT.

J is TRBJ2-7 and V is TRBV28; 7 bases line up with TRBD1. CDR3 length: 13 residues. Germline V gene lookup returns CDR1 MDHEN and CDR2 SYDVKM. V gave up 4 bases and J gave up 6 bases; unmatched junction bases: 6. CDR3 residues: CASSSNRGGEQYF. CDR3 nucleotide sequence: TGTGCCAGCAGTTCAAACAGGGGTGGCGAGCAGTACTTC.

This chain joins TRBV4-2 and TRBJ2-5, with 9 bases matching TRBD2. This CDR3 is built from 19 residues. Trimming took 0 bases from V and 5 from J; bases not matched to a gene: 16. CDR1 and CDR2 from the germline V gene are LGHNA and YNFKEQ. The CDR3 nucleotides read TGTGCCAGCAGCCAAGATCTGGATAGCGGGAGCCCCCGTGGTGAGACCCAGTACTTC. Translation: CASSQDLDSGSPRGETQYF.

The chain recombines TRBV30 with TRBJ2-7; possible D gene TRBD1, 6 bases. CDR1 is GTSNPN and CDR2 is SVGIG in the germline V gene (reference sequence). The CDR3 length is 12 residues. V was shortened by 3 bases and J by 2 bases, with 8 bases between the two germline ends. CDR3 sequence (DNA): TGTGCCTGGAGGGGACACCCCTACGAGCAGTACTTC. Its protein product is CAWRGHPYEQYF.

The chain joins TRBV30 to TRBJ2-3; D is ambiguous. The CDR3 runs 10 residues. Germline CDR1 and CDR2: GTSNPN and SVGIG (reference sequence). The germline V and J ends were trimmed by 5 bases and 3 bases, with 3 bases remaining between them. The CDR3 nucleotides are TGTGCCTGGGTAACAGATACGCAGTATTTT. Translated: CAWVTDTQYF.

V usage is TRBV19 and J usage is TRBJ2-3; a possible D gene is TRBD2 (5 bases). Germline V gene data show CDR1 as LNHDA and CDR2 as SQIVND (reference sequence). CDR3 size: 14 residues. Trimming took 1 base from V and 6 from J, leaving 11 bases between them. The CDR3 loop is CASSIGLAGDTQYF. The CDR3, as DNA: TGTGCCAGTAGTATAGGTCTAGCCGGCGATACGCAGTATTTT.

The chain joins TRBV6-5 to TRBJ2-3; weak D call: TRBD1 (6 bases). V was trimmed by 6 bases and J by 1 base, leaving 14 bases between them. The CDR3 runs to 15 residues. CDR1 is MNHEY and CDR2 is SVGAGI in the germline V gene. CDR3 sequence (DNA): TGTGCCAGCAGGCAATACAGGGCTGGCACAGATACGCAGTATTTT. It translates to CASRQYRAGTDTQYF.

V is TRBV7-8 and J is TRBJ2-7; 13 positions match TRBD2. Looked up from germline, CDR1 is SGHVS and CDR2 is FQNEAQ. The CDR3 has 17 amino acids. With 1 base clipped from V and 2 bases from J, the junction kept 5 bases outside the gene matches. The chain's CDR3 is CASSLGTSGGIAYEQYF. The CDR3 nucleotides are TGTGCCAGCAGCTTAGGGACTAGCGGGGGTATCGCCTACGAGCAGTACTTC.

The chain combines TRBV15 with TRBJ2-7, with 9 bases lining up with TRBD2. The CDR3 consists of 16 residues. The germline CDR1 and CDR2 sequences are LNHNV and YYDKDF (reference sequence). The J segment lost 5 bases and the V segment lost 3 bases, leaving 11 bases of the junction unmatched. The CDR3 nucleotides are TGTGCCACCAGCAGCATGGAAGCGGGAGGACTAAACGAGCAGTACTTC. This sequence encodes CATSSMEAGGLNEQYF.

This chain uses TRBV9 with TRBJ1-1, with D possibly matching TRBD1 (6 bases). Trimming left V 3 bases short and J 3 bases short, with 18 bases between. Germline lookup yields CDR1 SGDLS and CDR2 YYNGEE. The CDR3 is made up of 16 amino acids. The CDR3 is CASSAIGGASYTEAFF. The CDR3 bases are TGTGCCAGCAGCGCAATAGGGGGAGCCAGCTACACTGAAGCTTTCTTT. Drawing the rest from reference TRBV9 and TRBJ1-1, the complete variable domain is DSGVTQTPKHLITATGQRVTLRCSPRSGDLSVYWYQQSLDQGLQFLIQYYNGEERAKGNILERFSAQQFPDLHSELNLSSLELGDSALYFCASSAIGGASYTEAFFGQGTRLTVV.

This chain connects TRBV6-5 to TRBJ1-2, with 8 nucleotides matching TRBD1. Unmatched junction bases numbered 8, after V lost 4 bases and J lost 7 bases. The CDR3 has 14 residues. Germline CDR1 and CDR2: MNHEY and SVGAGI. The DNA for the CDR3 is TGTGCCAGCAGTTTCCAGGGGGCGCAGGGTGGCTACACCTTC. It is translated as CASSFQGAQGGYTF.

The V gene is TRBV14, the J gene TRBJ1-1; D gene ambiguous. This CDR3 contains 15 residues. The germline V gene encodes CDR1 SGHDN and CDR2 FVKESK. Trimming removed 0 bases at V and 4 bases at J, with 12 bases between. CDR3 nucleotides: TGTGCCAGCAGCCAAGATCTCTTATGGGTCACTGAAGCTTTCTTT. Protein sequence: CASSQDLLWVTEAFF.

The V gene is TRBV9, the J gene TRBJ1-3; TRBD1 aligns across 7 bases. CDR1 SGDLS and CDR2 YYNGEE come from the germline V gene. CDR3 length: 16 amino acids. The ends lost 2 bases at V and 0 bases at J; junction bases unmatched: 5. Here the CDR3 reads CASSVKGQVSGNTIYF. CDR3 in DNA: TGTGCCAGCAGCGTGAAAGGACAGGTCTCTGGAAACACCATATATTTT.

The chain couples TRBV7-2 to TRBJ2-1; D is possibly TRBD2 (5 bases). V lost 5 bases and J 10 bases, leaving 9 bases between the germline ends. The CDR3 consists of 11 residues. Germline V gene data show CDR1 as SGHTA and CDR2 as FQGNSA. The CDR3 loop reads CASSPQREQFF. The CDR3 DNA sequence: TGTGCCAGCAGCCCACAGCGGGAGCAGTTCTTC.

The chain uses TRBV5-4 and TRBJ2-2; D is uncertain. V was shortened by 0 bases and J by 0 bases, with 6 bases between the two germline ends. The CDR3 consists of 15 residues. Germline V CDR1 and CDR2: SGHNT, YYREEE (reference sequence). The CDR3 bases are TGTGCCAGCAGCTTGGGTAGTCCGAACACCGGGGAGCTGTTTTTT. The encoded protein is CASSLGSPNTGELFF.